Reported below is one TCR beta chain. Antigen unknown. UMIs accompanied the 5'RACE template switching by which TCR beta cDNA was made. TCRdb processed the 5' RACE reads again and assigns one entry to each CDR3 protein, with no DNA. Its clone listing holds around 140,000 distinct CDR3 sequences. Germline V gene data show CDR1 as SGHDT and CDR2 as YYEEEE. The CDR3 consists of 14 residues. This record comes from a study of T cells expressing NK-cell markers. On the study more broadly: CD3+CD56+NKG2C+, CD3+CD56+NKG2C- and CD3+CD56-NKG2C+ T cells, once sorted, supplied the TCR beta repertoires.

Regarding the study as a whole: CD8+ T cells in over 5 donors included dominant NKG2C+ clonotypes at about 1.0-7.5%.

Sequenced sample: blood T cells: a sorted CD56 or NKG2C T cell subset, CD4+ or CD8+ T cells, or bulk PBMC T cells (not recorded which). This receptor was obtained from a young man in good health. The chain links TRBV5-6 to TRBJ2-7; the TCRdb call, TRBD2, lacks DNA for checking. CDR3 sequence: CATGTSGSSYEQYF.